The rows below give T cell receptor beta chains drawn from one sample of a study of cytomegalovirus exposure and HLA in healthy donors. Data came from immunoSEQ multiplex PCR; TCRdb stores just in-frame clones and leaves some out. The sample contains about 280,000 clones, roughly 90% of which appear only once. The sequenced sample consisted of PBMCs. All receptors come from a woman under 30 in good health and CMV-seronegative. The CDR3 runs from the conserved cysteine through the conserved F or W. The order of the fields is D gene, J gene, V gene, clone size, CDR3 DNA, CDR3 protein. D genes are given only for firm matches. The size entry is marked missing in some rows and otherwise reads once, few, many or a size class.

- TRBJ1-2 TRBV4-3 - TGCGCCAGCAGCCAACAGGACAAAGCTAACTATGGCTACACCTTC CASSQQDKANYGYTF
- TRBJ2-7 TRBV9 - TGTGCCAGCAGCCCCCCCAGCGGCTACGAGCAGTACTTC CASSPPSGYEQYF
- TRBJ1-6 TRBV2 - TGTGCCAGCAAGACCGGAAAGACGGGTTCACCCCTCCACTTT CASKTGKTGSPLHF
- TRBJ2-1 TRBV13 - TGTGCCAGCAGCTTTGGGCGGGGACCTCACAATGAGCAGTTCTTC CASSFGRGPHNEQFF
TRBD2 TRBJ2-1 TRBV30 once TGTGCCTGGACTCGGGATAGCGGGAGTGATGAGCAGTTCTTC CAWTRDSGSDEQFF
- TRBJ1-1 TRBV18 - TGTGCCAGCTCAAAGGGAGTGAACACTGAAGCTTTCTTT CASSKGVNTEAFF
- TRBJ1-5 TRBV19 - TGTGCCAGTAGTATCCGGCGGGGGCAGCCCCAGCATTTT CASSIRRGQPQHF
- TRBJ2-2 TRBV9 - TGTGCCAGCAGCGTATTACAGGAACCGTCCCCCGGGGAGCTGTTTTTT CASSVLQEPSPGELFF
TRBD1 TRBJ1-3 TRBV4-1 - TGCGCCAGCAGCCAAGATCTGGGACAGCTTTCTGGAAACACCATATATTTT CASSQDLGQLSGNTIYF
- TRBJ1-4 TRBV19 few TGTGCCGTCTCGGCCCCAGGAAAACTGTTTTTT CAVSAPGKLFF
TRBD2 TRBJ2-1 TRBV30 - TGTGCCTGGACGCCCATAGCGGGAGGCGGGGCTGAGCAGTTCTTC CAWTPIAGGGAEQFF
- TRBJ2-5 TRBV30 - TGTGCCTGGGACCTGGGCCAAATCCCCCAGGAGACCCAGTACTTC CAWDLGQIPQETQYF
TRBD2 TRBJ2-5 TRBV13 few TGTGCCAGCAGCTTAGTTCGTCTAGCGGGAGGGAAAAAAGAGACCCAGTACTTC CASSLVRLAGGKKETQYF
- TRBJ2-7 TRBV11-2 - TGTGCCAGCAGCTTTTTACGGGGGTTCCCGACCTACGAGCAGTACTTC CASSFLRGFPTYEQYF
- TRBJ1-1 TRBV20-1 - TGCAGTGCTTATCGACAGCTTGAAGCTTTCTTT CSAYRQLEAFF
- TRBJ1-1 TRBV28 - TGTGCCAGCACCACAAACACTGAAGCTTTCTTT CASTTNTEAFF
- TRBJ2-1 TRBV25-1 - TGTGCCAGCAGTGATGAAAAGCCCTACAATGAGCAGTTCTTC CASSDEKPYNEQFF
- TRBJ1-6 TRBV28 few TGTGCCAGCAGTTTCTCGGGGAACGGGTCACCCCTCCACTTT CASSFSGNGSPLHF
TRBD1 TRBJ1-4 TRBV2 - TGTGCCAGCAGGGCGGACAGGGGGATAGGGCTGAAAGCAACTAATGAAAAACTGTTTTTT CASRADRGIGLKATNEKLFF
TRBD1 TRBJ1-5 TRBV13 - TGTGCCAGCAGCTTTAGACAGGGGGCGGCTCAGCCCCAGCATTTT CASSFRQGAAQPQHF
- TRBJ1-2 TRBV28 - TGTGCCAGCAGTGATACAGCCTATGGCTACACCTTC CASSDTAYGYTF
- TRBJ1-5 TRBV28 - TGTGCCAGCACCCCCGATTCTCCCGGACTCCCAGGCAATCAGCCCCAGCATTTT CASTPDSPGLPGNQPQHF
TRBD1 TRBJ1-2 TRBV13 - TGTGCCAGCAGCTTAACGGGACAGGGGGTTGGCTACACCTTC CASSLTGQGVGYTF
- TRBJ2-1 TRBV7-2 - TGTGCCAGCAGCTTGAGGACAACGACCCCCTACAATGAGCAGTTCTTC CASSLRTTTPYNEQFF
TRBD1 TRBJ2-5 TRBV6-4 - TGTGCCAGCAGTGAGCAGGGGGAAGCAGAGACCCAGTACTTC CASSEQGEAETQYF
- TRBJ2-1 TRBV4-1 - TGCGCCAGCAGCCAAGGTTCCGGGAGAAGCCACAATGAGCAGTTCTTC CASSQGSGRSHNEQFF
- TRBJ1-6 TRBV18 - TGTGCCAGCTCACCAGCACTGGCCTATAATTCACCCCTCCACTTT CASSPALAYNSPLHF
TRBD2 TRBJ2-3 TRBV28 - TGTGCCAGCAGTTTCGTTTCTAGCGGGCTGGATACGCAGTATTTT CASSFVSSGLDTQYF
- TRBJ2-7 TRBV7-9 once TGTGCCAGCAGCAAACAATCCTACGAGCAGTACTTC CASSKQSYEQYF
TRBD2 TRBJ2-3 TRBV7-2 - TGTGCCAGCCTGCCCGGGACTAGCGGGAGGCCGGGCGCAGATACGCAGTATTTT CASLPGTSGRPGADTQYF
- TRBJ1-2 TRBV28 - TGTGCCAGCAAAGGTCTGGGGGCGGGTTATGGCTACACCTTC CASKGLGAGYGYTF
TRBD2 TRBJ2-1 TRBV2 - TGTGCCAGCAGTCGGACTAGCGGGTCTTCGGATGAGCAGTTCTTC CASSRTSGSSDEQFF
- TRBJ1-5 TRBV18 - TGTGCCAGCTCACCAACAGCCAACAATCAGCCCCAGCATTTT CASSPTANNQPQHF
TRBD2 TRBJ2-7 TRBV10-1 once TGCGCCAGCAGTGAGTCAGCTAGCGGGAGTACCGGGGAGCAGTACTTC CASSESASGSTGEQYF
- TRBJ2-6 TRBV5-3 - TGTGCCAGAAGCTTTAGAGTCAGACATTTCTCTGGGGCCAACGTCCTGACTTTC CARSFRVRHFSGANVLTF
- TRBJ2-7 TRBV7-3 - TGTGCCAGCAGCTTAGACTCGTCGGGGGTTACCTACGAGCAGTACTTC CASSLDSSGVTYEQYF
- TRBJ2-7 TRBV29-1 - TGCAGCGTTGGAACTCCCCCCTACGAGCAGTACTTC CSVGTPPYEQYF
- TRBJ2-7 TRBV7-2 - TGTGCCAGCAGCTTCGCGCCTAGTGGCTACGAGCAGTACTTC CASSFAPSGYEQYF
- TRBJ1-3 TRBV5-1 - TGCGCCAGCAGCTTGACAGGAGACACCATATATTTT CASSLTGDTIYF
- TRBJ2-7 TRBV9 few TGTGCCAGCAGCGTCGCCTCGAGCTCCTACGAGCAGTACTTC CASSVASSSYEQYF
- TRBJ2-6 TRBV27 - TGTGCCAGCAGTTTCCACTCTGGGGCCAACGTCCTGACTTTC CASSFHSGANVLTF
- TRBJ2-7 TRBV7-2 - TGTGCCAGCAGCTTAGCGGAGGGGACCTACGAGCAGTACTTC CASSLAEGTYEQYF
TRBD2 TRBJ2-2 TRBV19 - TGTGCCAGTGGGGGGCGTAGCGGGAGGTCCACCGGGGAGCTGTTTTTT CASGGRSGRSTGELFF